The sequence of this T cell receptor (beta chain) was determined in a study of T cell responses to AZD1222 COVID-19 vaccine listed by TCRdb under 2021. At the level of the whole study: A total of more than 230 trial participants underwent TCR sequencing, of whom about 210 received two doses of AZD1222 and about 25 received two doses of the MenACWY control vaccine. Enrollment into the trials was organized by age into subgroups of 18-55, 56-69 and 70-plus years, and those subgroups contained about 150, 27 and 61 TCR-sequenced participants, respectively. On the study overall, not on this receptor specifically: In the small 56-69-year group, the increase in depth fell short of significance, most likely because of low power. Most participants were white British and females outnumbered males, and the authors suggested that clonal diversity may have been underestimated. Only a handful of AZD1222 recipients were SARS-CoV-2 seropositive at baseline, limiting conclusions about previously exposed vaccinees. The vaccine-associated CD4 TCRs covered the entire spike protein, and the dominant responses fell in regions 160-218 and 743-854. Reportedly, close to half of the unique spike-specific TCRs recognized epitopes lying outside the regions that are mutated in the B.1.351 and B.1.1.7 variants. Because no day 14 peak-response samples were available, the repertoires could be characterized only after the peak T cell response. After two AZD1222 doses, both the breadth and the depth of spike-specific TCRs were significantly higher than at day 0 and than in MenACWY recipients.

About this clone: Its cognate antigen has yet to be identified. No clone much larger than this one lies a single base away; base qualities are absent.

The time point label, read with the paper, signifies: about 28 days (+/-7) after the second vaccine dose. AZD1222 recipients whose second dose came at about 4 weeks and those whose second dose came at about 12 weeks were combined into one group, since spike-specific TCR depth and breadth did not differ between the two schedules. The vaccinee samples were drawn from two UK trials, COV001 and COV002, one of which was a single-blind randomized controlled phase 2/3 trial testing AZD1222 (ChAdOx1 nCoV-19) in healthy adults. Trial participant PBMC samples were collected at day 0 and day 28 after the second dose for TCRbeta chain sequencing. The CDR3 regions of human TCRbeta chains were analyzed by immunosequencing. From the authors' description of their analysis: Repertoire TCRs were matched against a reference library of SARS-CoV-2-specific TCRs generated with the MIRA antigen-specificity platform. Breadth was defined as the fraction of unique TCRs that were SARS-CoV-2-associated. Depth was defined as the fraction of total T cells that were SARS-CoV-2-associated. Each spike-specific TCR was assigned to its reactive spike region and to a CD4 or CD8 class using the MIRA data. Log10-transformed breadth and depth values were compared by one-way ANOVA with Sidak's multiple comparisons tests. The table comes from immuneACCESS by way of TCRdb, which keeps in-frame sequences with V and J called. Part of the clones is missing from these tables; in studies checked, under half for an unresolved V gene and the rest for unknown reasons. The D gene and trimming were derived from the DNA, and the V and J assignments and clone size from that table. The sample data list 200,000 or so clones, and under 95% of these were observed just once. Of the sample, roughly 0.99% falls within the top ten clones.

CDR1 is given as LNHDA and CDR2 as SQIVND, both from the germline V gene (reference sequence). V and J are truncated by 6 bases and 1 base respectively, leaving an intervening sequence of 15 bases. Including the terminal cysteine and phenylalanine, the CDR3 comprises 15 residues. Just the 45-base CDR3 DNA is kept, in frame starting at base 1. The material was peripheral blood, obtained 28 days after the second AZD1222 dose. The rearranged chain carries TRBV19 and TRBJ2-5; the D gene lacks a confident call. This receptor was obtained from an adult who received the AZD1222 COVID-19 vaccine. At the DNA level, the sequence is TGTGCCAGTAGCCGACCTGACGGTACCCAAGAGACCCAGTACTTC. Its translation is CASSRPDGTQETQYF.